These 32 T cell receptor beta chains share one sample of origin, sequenced in a study of blood T cell repertoires in COVID-19. Using immunoSEQ multiplex PCR, the repertoire was profiled, and TCRdb retains in-frame clones only, with some absent. Here the sample spans some 170,000 clones, about 90% being singletons. Material: PBMCs or T cells enriched from blood (not recorded which). All receptors derive from a human donor with acute COVID-19. The donor label of this sample is uncertain.

The chain has TRBV24-1 and TRBJ2-3, with D hard to call. V lost 3 bases, J lost 5 bases, and 5 bases lay in between. Germline loops: CDR1 KGHDR, CDR2 SFDVKD. This CDR3 has 12 amino acids. The CDR3 loop is CATSDREDTQYF. The CDR3 region has the DNA TGTGCCACCAGTGATCGAGAAGATACGCAGTATTTT.

This clone was found once. The chain's CDR3 is CASSYRGHTEAFF. DNA for the CDR3: TGTGCCAGCAGTTACAGGGGTCACACTGAAGCTTTCTTT. J is TRBJ1-1 and V is TRBV12-3 or TRBV12-4; 7 nucleotides match TRBD1. The CDR3 runs to 13 residues. Trimming took 4 bases from V and 3 from J; bases not matched to a gene: 2.

This chain uses TRBV5-1 with TRBJ1-1, with no clear D. This CDR3 region has 15 residues. CDR1 is SGHRS, CDR2 YFSETQ, per germline. The V end lost 7 bases, the J end lost 4 bases, and 20 bases lay between the germline ends. DNA of the CDR3: TGCGCCAGCGGGAGGGAGGACCGGCCGGGCACTGAAGCTTTCTTT. Its translation: CASGREDRPGTEAFF.

The chain recombines TRBV5-6 with TRBJ2-1; D gene uncertain. Germline V lookup: CDR1 SGHDT, CDR2 YYEEEE. The germline V and J ends were trimmed by 7 bases and 2 bases, with 16 bases remaining between them. The CDR3 runs to 15 residues. The CDR3 protein is CASYRGGATYNEQFF. The CDR3 DNA is TGTGCCAGCTACCGAGGCGGTGCAACCTACAATGAGCAGTTCTTC.

The chain employs TRBV5-1 and TRBJ1-6, with D perhaps TRBD1 (5 bases). Germline CDR1 reads SGHRS; CDR2 reads YFSETQ. Deletions cut 5 bases from V and 7 bases from J, with 19 bases between. The CDR3 totals 16 residues. As DNA, the CDR3 is TGCGCCAGCAGTCGCCGGGACGGGGGGGGAAATTCACCCCTCCACTTT. Its translation: CASSRRDGGGNSPLHF.

This clone was seen more than once but under ten times. The rearrangement joins TRBV27 to TRBJ2-2; TRBD2 agrees at 7 bases. The CDR3 loop spans 12 amino acids. Germline V lookup: CDR1 MNHEY, CDR2 SMNVEV (reference sequence). V lost 7 bases, J lost 9 bases, and 5 bases stayed unmatched. In DNA, the CDR3 is TGTGCCAGCACCCCCGGGGGGAGGGAGCTGTTTTTT. Protein: CASTPGGRELFF.

This clone appeared a few times. The same CDR3 is also encoded by other DNA sequences in this sample. The genes are TRBV5-1 and TRBJ2-1; TRBD1 matches at 8 bases. The junction had 3 bases not matched to a gene; V was cut back by 4 bases and J by 6 bases. This CDR3 comprises 13 residues. Germline values: CDR1 SGHRS, CDR2 YFSETQ. In nucleotides, the CDR3 is TGCGCCAGCAGCCCCACAGGGGGCAATGAGCAGTTCTTC. This gives the protein CASSPTGGNEQFF.

This clone was detected once. The chain has TRBV5-6 and TRBJ1-1, with 7 bases aligning to TRBD1. CDR3 length: 12 residues. From germline, CDR1 is SGHDT and CDR2 YYEEEE. Germline trimming cut 5 bases from V and 11 bases from J; bases unmatched to any gene: 9. CDR3 nucleotides: TGTGCCAGCAGTTACACGACAGGGCACGCTTTCTTT. This encodes CASSYTTGHAFF.

A single count supports this clone. The V and J genes are TRBV9 and TRBJ1-1; no reliable D call. Looked up from germline, CDR1 is SGDLS and CDR2 is YYNGEE. V lost 2 bases to trimming and J lost 11 bases, with 16 bases between them. This CDR3 is built from 13 residues. The CDR3 region has the DNA TGTGCCAGCAGCGTCGCAGCCTCCGGCGGGGCTTTCTTT. Protein sequence: CASSVAASGGAFF.

In DNA, the CDR3 is TGTGCCAGTAGTATGGGGACAGGGACGGTCAAAAACATTCAGTACTTC. Translating it yields CASSMGTGTVKNIQYF. The gene calls are TRBV19 and TRBJ2-4; 9 positions match TRBD1. CDR1 and CDR2 from the germline V gene are LNHDA and SQIVND (reference sequence). The V gene end was trimmed by 3 bases and the J gene end by 3 bases; junction bases not matched to a gene: 6. CDR3 length: 16 amino acids.

This clone was observed a single time. V and J are TRBV5-4 and TRBJ2-5; 8 nucleotides agree with TRBD2. The CDR3 totals 15 residues. Germline V lookup: CDR1 SGHNT, CDR2 YYREEE (reference sequence). Trimming at V came to 0 bases and at J to 2 bases, leaving 3 bases not matched to a gene. The CDR3 reads CASSLGVAGQETQYF. CDR3 nucleotides: TGTGCCAGCAGCTTGGGAGTAGCGGGGCAAGAGACCCAGTACTTC.

The chain recombines TRBV5-1 with TRBJ2-2; no firm D call. The CDR3 has 15 amino acids. The germline V gene encodes CDR1 SGHRS and CDR2 YFSETQ. Trimming took off 1 base at V and 0 bases at J, with 7 bases between the two ends. The CDR3 loop is CASSLTVANTGELFF. CDR3 in DNA: TGCGCCAGCAGCTTGACAGTCGCGAACACCGGGGAGCTGTTTTTT.

This clone was found once. The rearrangement uses TRBV3-1 (or the pseudogene TRBV3-2) and TRBJ1-5; D call uncertain. CDR1 and CDR2 (germline): LGHDT, YNNKEL (reference sequence). V was trimmed by 4 bases and J by 2 bases, leaving 9 bases between them. This CDR3 contains 14 residues. Here the CDR3 DNA reads TGTGCCAGCAGCCCTTCGGGAGGCAATCAGCCCCAGCATTTT. As protein: CASSPSGGNQPQHF.

The rearrangement uses TRBV7-9 and TRBJ1-1, with D perhaps matching TRBD1 (5 bases). CDR1 is SEHNR and CDR2 is FQNEAQ in the germline V gene (reference sequence). The CDR3 loop spans 11 amino acids. The V end was cut by 11 bases, the J end by 4 bases, with 11 bases between. CDR3: CASGGVTEAFF. CDR3 DNA: TGTGCCTCGGGGGGGGTCACTGAAGCTTTCTTT. Supplemented by reference TRBV7-9 and TRBJ1-1, the full variable domain reads DTGVSQNPRHKITKRGQNVTFRCDPISEHNRLYWYRQTLGQGPEFLTYFQNEAQLEKSRLLSDRFSAERPKGSFSTLEIQRTEQGDSAMYLCASGGVTEAFFGQGTRLTVV.

The chain is built from TRBV29-1 and TRBJ2-3, with D unresolved. From germline, CDR1 is SQVTM and CDR2 ANQGSEA. The CDR3 is 13 residues long. V was pared by 1 base and J by 5 bases, with 10 bases between. CDR3 protein: CSVEVVTRDTQYF. In DNA, the CDR3 is TGCAGCGTTGAAGTCGTAACGAGAGATACGCAGTATTTT.

The gene calls are TRBV7-8 and TRBJ2-2; 11 bases agree with TRBD1. J was trimmed by 6 bases and V by 2 bases; bases with no gene match: 8. The CDR3 sequence is 17 residues long. Germline V gene data show CDR1 as SGHVS and CDR2 as FQNEAQ. The CDR3 bases are TGTGCCAGCAGCTTACATGGGGGACAGGGGGTACCCGGGGAGCTGTTTTTT. It encodes CASSLHGGQGVPGELFF.

The CDR3 is CASSLNTGELFF. The CDR3 bases are TGTGCCAGCAGCCTGAACACCGGGGAGCTGTTTTTT. The chain carries TRBV5-6 and TRBJ2-2; D is uncertain. This CDR3 contains 12 residues. The V end was cut by 4 bases, the J end by 1 base, with 2 bases between. Germline values: CDR1 SGHDT, CDR2 YYEEEE.

This clone has a handful of counts. The chain combines TRBV27 with TRBJ2-7; perhaps TRBD1 as D (5 bases). V lost 6 bases and J 4 bases, leaving 13 bases between the germline ends. CDR3 length: 13 residues. The germline gives CDR1 MNHEY, CDR2 SMNVEV (reference sequence). CDR3 sequence reads: CASSPGFRYEQYF. The DNA of the CDR3 is TGTGCCAGCAGCCCAGGGTTTAGGTACGAGCAGTACTTC.

V usage is TRBV29-1 and J usage is TRBJ2-3, with 10 bases fitting TRBD1. Germline V gene lookup returns CDR1 SQVTM and CDR2 ANQGSEA. J gave up 6 bases and V 4 bases, and 7 bases lay outside the gene matches. The CDR3 length is 14 residues. The DNA for the CDR3 is TGCAGCGTTGCCCGGGACAGGGGAGTTGATACGCAGTATTTT. It is translated as CSVARDRGVDTQYF.

The table lists this clone with a count of one. V is TRBV3-1 (or the pseudogene TRBV3-2) and J is TRBJ2-2; the match to TRBD1 covers 7 bases. The J segment lost 0 bases and the V segment lost 0 bases, leaving 10 bases of the junction unmatched. CDR1 and CDR2 (germline): LGHDT, YNNKEL (reference sequence). The CDR3 has 19 residues. The CDR3 here is CASSQDLRRGTANTGELFF. CDR3 nucleotide sequence: TGTGCCAGCAGCCAAGATCTACGAAGGGGGACAGCGAACACCGGGGAGCTGTTTTTT.

This sequence joins TRBV5-4 and TRBJ1-2; tentatively, D is TRBD1 (5 bases). V lost 0 bases and J 5 bases, leaving 11 bases between the germline ends. CDR3 length: 14 amino acids. Germline V gene lookup returns CDR1 SGHNT and CDR2 YYREEE (reference sequence). The CDR3 loop is CASSLGAPGYGYTF. The CDR3 region has the DNA TGTGCCAGCAGCTTGGGGGCGCCAGGGTATGGCTACACCTTC.

The chain links TRBV11-2 to TRBJ2-5; 7 bases align to TRBD2. The V and J ends lost 4 bases and 3 bases, in that order; junction bases with no gene match: 8. CDR1 and CDR2 (germline): SGHAT, FQNNGV. This CDR3 region has 15 residues. The CDR3 loop is CASSSSGTNEETQYF. In DNA, the CDR3 is TGTGCCAGCAGCTCCAGCGGGACTAACGAAGAGACCCAGTACTTC. Full variable domain (missing parts from reference TRBV11-2 and TRBJ2-5): EAGVAQSPRYKIIEKRQSVAFWCNPISGHATLYWYQQILGQGPKLLIQFQNNGVVDDSQLPKDRFSAERLKGVDSTLKIQPAKLEDSAVYLCASSSSGTNEETQYFGPGTRLLVL.

The chain has TRBV6-2 or TRBV6-3 and TRBJ2-2; 10 nucleotides line up with TRBD2. Germline CDR1 MNHEY, CDR2 SVGEGT. The CDR3 spans 17 residues. Trimming at V came to 1 base and at J to 7 bases, leaving 9 bases not matched to a gene. CDR3 loop: CASSYLELAGRYGELFF. For the CDR3, the DNA is TGTGCCAGCAGTTACTTGGAACTAGCGGGGCGATACGGGGAGCTGTTTTTT.

The chain recombines TRBV19 with TRBJ1-1; weak D call: TRBD1 (6 bases). This CDR3 has 13 residues. Trimming removed 4 bases from V and 5 bases from J, with 11 bases in between. The germline V gene encodes CDR1 LNHDA and CDR2 SQIVND (reference sequence). CDR3 DNA sequence: TGTGCCAGTAGTAGGAACAGGGAGACTGAAGCTTTCTTT. It translates to CASSRNRETEAFF.

The J gene is TRBJ2-1, the V gene TRBV2, with a possible D match to TRBD2 (6 bases). The length of the CDR3 is 15 residues. Germline loops: CDR1 SNHLY, CDR2 FYNNEI. The V gene lost 5 bases and the J gene lost 10 bases, with 21 bases spanning the gap. CDR3 nucleotides: TGTGCCAGCAGTCCCTTGGAGGAGTGGGGGGACGAGCAGTTCTTC. This encodes CASSPLEEWGDEQFF.

This clone was recorded only once. The chain is built from TRBV7-8 and TRBJ2-5; D not resolved. Germline CDR1 SGHVS, CDR2 FQNEAQ. The CDR3 totals 12 residues. V was trimmed by 5 bases and J by 3 bases, leaving 7 bases between them. CDR3: CASSPPKETQYF. CDR3 coding DNA: TGTGCCAGCAGCCCCCCTAAAGAGACCCAGTACTTC.

V gene TRBV5-6 combines with J gene TRBJ2-3, with a possible D match to TRBD1 (6 bases). Germline V lookup: CDR1 SGHDT, CDR2 YYEEEE. Trimming took off 0 bases at V and 4 bases at J, with 9 bases between the two ends. This CDR3 is 14 amino acids long. The CDR3, as DNA: TGTGCCAGCAGCTTGGTAGGACAGCCAGATACGCAGTATTTT. Its protein is CASSLVGQPDTQYF. Full variable domain (rest looked up from reference TRBV5-6 and TRBJ2-3): DAGVTQSPTHLIKTRGQQVTLRCSPKSGHDTVSWYQQALGQGPQFIFQYYEEEERQRGNFPDRFSGHQFPNYSSELNVNALLLGDSALYLCASSLVGQPDTQYFGPGTRLTVL.

This clone was observed a single time. In DNA form, the CDR3 reads TGTGCCAGCAGCCTCAGAGGGGGGACAGGGGTCTCTAACACCGGGGAGCTGTTTTTT. It is translated as CASSLRGGTGVSNTGELFF. V usage is TRBV7-6 and J usage is TRBJ2-2, with 10 bases matching TRBD1. CDR1 and CDR2 from the germline V gene are SGHVS and FNYEAQ. The V and J ends lost 5 bases and 2 bases, in that order; junction bases with no gene match: 14. CDR3 length: 19 residues. Supplemented by reference TRBV7-6 and TRBJ2-2, the full variable domain reads GAGVSQSPRYKVTKRGQDVALRCDPISGHVSLYWYRQALGQGPEFLTYFNYEAQQDKSGLPNDRFSAERPEGSISTLTIQRTEQRDSAMYRCASSLRGGTGVSNTGELFFGEGSRLTVL.

This clone has more than one count but fewer than ten. The CDR3, as DNA: TGTGCCAGCAGCTTACTAACAGGGGTCGGGGAGACCCAGTACTTC. Protein sequence: CASSLLTGVGETQYF. The chain has TRBV7-9 and TRBJ2-5, with TRBD1 matching 7 bases. The CDR3 has 15 residues. Looked up from germline, CDR1 is SEHNR and CDR2 is FQNEAQ (reference sequence). Trimming cost V 2 bases and J 5 bases; bases outside gene matches: 8.

As concerns this clone: One end of the junction is discordant with germline, which a read error may explain. The rearrangement joins TRBV2 to TRBJ2-7; 8 positions agree with TRBD1. This CDR3 is 12 amino acids long. Germline lookup yields CDR1 SNHLY and CDR2 FYNNEI. The CDR3 DNA reads TGTGCCAGCAGTTCCGGGCCGACAGGGGAGTTTTTC. This codes for CASSSGPTGEFF.

This sequence joins TRBV25-1 and TRBJ1-2, with TRBD1 identical over 7 bases. This CDR3 contains 15 residues. The J segment lost 6 bases and the V segment lost 6 bases, leaving 13 bases of the junction unmatched. Germline CDR1 is MGHDK and CDR2 is SYGVNS. The CDR3 is CASSLSGTDYDGYTF. The CDR3 region has the DNA TGTGCCAGCAGCTTGTCCGGGACAGATTATGATGGCTACACCTTC.

The gene calls are TRBV6-5 and TRBJ2-7; TRBD2 matches at 7 bases. V gave up 8 bases and J gave up 0 bases; unmatched junction bases: 7. The CDR3 is 14 amino acids. Per germline, CDR1 MNHEY and CDR2 SVGAGI. The CDR3 loop reads CASGVLAISYEQYF. The DNA of the CDR3 is TGTGCCAGCGGAGTACTAGCGATCTCCTACGAGCAGTACTTC.